A single sample is the source of the 4 T cell receptor beta chains below, sequenced in a study of blood T cell repertoires in COVID-19 (dated by TCRdb to 2020 to 2021). Library method: the immunoSEQ multiplex PCR assay. TCRdb mirrors the immuneACCESS table, restricted to in-frame sequences. Some clones are absent from its copies; in checked studies, under half trace to an unresolved V gene, and the reason for the others is unknown. The sample contains 500,000 or so clones, about nine tenths of them found a single time. The ten largest make up roughly 0.7% of the sample. Sequencing input: PBMCs or T cells enriched from blood (not recorded which). Receptors originate from a young woman who had recovered from COVID-19.

V gene TRBV6-5 combines with J gene TRBJ1-2; the match to TRBD1 covers 7 bases. Germline CDR1 MNHEY, CDR2 SVGAGI. With 6 bases clipped from V and 3 bases from J, the junction kept 10 bases outside the gene matches. This CDR3 spans 15 amino acids. The CDR3 nucleotides are TGTGCCAGCAGGGGGGGCGGGACAGAGGACTATGGCTACACCTTC. Protein product: CASRGGGTEDYGYTF.

V and J are TRBV15 and TRBJ1-6; no definite D call. Looked up from germline, CDR1 is LNHNV and CDR2 is YYDKDF (reference sequence). Deletions cut 3 bases from V and 1 base from J, with 7 bases between. The CDR3 contains 15 residues. CDR3 coding DNA: TGTGCCACCAGCAGCGAGGTTTCCTATAATTCACCCCTCCACTTT. Its protein is CATSSEVSYNSPLHF.

V and J are TRBV6-1 and TRBJ2-2; 8 nucleotides line up with TRBD2. The CDR3 is 16 amino acids. The germline gives CDR1 MNHNS, CDR2 SASEGT. V lost 1 base to trimming and J lost 2 bases; unmatched junction nucleotides: 3. Here the CDR3 reads CASSEGAGGNTGELFF. CDR3 sequence (DNA): TGTGCCAGCAGTGAAGGCGCGGGGGGTAACACCGGGGAGCTGTTTTTT.

The chain joins TRBV9 to TRBJ1-2; D is ambiguous. Trimming shortened V by 0 bases and J by 4 bases, and 13 bases separated the two germline ends. Per the germline V gene, CDR1 is SGDLS and CDR2 is YYNGEE. The CDR3 is made up of 15 amino acids. CDR3 nucleotide sequence: TGTGCCAGCAGCGTAGCATTGGGAGTCAGCTATGGCTACACCTTC. The encoded protein is CASSVALGVSYGYTF.